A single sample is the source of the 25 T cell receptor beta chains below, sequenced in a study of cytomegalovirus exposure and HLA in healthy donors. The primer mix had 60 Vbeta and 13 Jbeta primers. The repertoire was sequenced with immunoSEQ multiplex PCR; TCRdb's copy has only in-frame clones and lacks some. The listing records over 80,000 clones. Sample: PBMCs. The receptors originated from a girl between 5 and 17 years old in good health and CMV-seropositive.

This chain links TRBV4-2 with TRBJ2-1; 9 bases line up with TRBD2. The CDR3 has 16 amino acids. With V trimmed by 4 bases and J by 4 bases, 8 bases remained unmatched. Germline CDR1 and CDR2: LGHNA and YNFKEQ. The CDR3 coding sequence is TGTGCCAGCAGCCCGACGGTAGCGGGGGAATACAATGAGCAGTTCTTC. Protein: CASSPTVAGEYNEQFF.

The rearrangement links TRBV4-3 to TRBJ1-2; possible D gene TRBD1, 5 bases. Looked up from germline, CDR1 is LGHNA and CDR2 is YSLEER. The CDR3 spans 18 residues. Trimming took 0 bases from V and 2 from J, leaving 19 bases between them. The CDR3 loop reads CASSQDPLGGAKNYGYTF. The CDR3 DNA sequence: TGCGCCAGCAGCCAAGATCCTTTGGGGGGAGCAAAAAACTATGGCTACACCTTC.

As DNA, the CDR3 is TGTGCCAGCAGCCCAGGGGTTCTTTGGCCCCAGCATTTT. The encoded protein is CASSPGVLWPQHF. The chain couples TRBV5-5 to TRBJ1-5; a weak D match, TRBD1 (6 bases). The CDR3 length is 13 residues. Germline CDR1 and CDR2: SGHKS and YYEKEE (reference sequence). Trimming took off 4 bases at V and 9 bases at J, with 14 bases between the two ends.

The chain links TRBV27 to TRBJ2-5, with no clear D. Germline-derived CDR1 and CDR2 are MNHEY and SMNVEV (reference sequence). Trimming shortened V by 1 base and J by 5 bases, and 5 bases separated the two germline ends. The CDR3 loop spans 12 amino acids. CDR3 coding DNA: TGTGCCAGCAGTTTATTCGGGGAGACCCAGTACTTC. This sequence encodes CASSLFGETQYF.

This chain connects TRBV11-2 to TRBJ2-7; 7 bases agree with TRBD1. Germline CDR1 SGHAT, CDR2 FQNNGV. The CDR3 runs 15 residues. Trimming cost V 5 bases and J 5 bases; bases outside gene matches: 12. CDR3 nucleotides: TGTGCCAGCAGCCGGTCTAGGGGGCAGGAGCACGAGCAGTACTTC. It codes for CASSRSRGQEHEQYF.

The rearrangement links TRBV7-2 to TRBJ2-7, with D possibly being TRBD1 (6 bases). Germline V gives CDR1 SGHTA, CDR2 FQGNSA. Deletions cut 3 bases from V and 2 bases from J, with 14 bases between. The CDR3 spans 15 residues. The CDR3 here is CASSFFQGPTYEQYV. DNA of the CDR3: TGTGCCAGCAGCTTCTTTCAGGGGCCCACCTACGAGCAGTACGTC.

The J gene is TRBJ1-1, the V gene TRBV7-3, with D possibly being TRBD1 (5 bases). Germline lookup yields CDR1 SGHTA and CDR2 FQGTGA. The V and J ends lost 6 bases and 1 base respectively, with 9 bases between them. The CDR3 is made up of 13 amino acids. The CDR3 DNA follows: TGTGCCAGCAGTTCAGGGCCGAACACTGAAGCTTTCTTT. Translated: CASSSGPNTEAFF. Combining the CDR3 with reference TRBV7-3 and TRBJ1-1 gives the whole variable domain GAGVSQTPSNKVTEKGKYVELRCDPISGHTALYWYRQSLGQGPEFLIYFQGTGAADDSGLPNDRFFAVRPEGSVSTLKIQRTERGDSAVYLCASSSGPNTEAFFGQGTRLTVV.

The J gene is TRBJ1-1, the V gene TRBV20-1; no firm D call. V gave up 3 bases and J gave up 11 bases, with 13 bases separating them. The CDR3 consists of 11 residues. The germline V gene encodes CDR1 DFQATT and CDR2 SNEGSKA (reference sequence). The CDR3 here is CSARAGSRAFF. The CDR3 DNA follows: TGCAGTGCTAGGGCGGGCTCTCGTGCTTTCTTT.

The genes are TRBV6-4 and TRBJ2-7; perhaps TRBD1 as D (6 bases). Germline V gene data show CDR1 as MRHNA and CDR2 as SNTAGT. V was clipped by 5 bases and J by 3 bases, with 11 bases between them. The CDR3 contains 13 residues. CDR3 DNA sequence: TGTGCCAGCAGTTGCAGGGGCCTCTACGAGCAGTACGTC. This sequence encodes CASSCRGLYEQYV.

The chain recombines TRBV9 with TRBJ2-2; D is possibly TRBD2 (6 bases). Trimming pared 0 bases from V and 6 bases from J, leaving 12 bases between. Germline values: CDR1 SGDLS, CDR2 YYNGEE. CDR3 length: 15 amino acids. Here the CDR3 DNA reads TGTGCCAGCAGCGTAGGGGGAGGATCTCCCGGGGAGCTGTTTTTT. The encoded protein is CASSVGGGSPGELFF.

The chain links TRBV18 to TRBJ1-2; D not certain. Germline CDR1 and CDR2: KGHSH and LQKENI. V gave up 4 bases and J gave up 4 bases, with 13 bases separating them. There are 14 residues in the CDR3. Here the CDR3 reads CASSLSRTIYGYTF. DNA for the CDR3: TGTGCCAGCTCACTCTCTCGGACTATCTATGGCTACACCTTC.

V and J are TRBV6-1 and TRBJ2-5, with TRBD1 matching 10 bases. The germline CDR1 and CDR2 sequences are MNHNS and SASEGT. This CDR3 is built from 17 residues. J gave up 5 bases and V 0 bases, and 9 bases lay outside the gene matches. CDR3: CASSEASFDRGPETQYF. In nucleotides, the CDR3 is TGTGCCAGCAGTGAAGCGTCTTTCGACAGGGGGCCTGAGACCCAGTACTTC.

CDR3 in amino acids: CASSSDRGNEKLFF. CDR3 DNA sequence: TGTGCCAGCAGTTCTGACAGGGGTAATGAAAAACTGTTTTTT. J is TRBJ1-4 and V is TRBV7-6; 8 bases match TRBD1. The V gene's germline CDR1 is SGHVS and CDR2 FNYEAQ. The junction had 4 bases not matched to a gene; V was cut back by 6 bases and J by 4 bases. The CDR3 is 14 residues long.

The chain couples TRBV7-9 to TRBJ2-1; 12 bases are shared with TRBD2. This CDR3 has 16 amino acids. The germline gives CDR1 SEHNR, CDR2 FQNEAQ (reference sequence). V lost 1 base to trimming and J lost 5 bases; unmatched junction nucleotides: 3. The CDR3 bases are TGTGCCAGCAGCTTAGGCCGACTAGCGGGGGACAATGAGCAGTTCTTC. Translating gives CASSLGRLAGDNEQFF.

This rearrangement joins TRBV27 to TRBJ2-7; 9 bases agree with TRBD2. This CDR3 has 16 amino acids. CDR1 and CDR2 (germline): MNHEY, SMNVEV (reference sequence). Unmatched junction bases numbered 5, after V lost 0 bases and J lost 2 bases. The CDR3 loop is CASSLSSGGTPYEQYF. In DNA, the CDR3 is TGTGCCAGCAGTTTATCGAGCGGGGGGACCCCCTACGAGCAGTACTTC.

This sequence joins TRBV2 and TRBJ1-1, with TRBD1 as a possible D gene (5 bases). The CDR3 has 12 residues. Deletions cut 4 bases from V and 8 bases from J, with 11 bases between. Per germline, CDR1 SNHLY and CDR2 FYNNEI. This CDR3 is CASSGRGHEAFF. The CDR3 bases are TGTGCCAGCAGTGGAAGGGGCCACGAAGCTTTCTTT.

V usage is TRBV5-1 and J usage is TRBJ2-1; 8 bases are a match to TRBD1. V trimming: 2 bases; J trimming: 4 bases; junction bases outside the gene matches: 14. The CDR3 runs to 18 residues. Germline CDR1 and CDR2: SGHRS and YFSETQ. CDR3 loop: CASSLQGTTGVLYNEQFF. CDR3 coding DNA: TGCGCCAGCAGCTTACAAGGTACGACAGGGGTATTGTACAATGAGCAGTTCTTC.

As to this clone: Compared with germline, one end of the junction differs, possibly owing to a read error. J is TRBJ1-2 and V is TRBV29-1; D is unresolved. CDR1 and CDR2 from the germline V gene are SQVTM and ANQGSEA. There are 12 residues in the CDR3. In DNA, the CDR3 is TGCAGCGTTGATTTGGGCGGGTATGGCTACAACTTC. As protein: CSVDLGGYGYNF.

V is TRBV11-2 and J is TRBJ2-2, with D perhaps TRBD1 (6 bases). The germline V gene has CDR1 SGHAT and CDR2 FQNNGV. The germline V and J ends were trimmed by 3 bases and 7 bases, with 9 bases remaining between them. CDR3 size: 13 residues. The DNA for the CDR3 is TGTGCCAGCAGCTTGGACAGAGACGGGGAGCTGTTTTTT. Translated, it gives CASSLDRDGELFF.

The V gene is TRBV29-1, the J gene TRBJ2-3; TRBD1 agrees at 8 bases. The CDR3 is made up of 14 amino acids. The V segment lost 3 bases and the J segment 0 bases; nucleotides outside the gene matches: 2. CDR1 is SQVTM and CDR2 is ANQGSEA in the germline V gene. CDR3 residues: CSVDQGASTDTQYF. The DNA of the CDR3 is TGCAGCGTTGATCAGGGGGCTAGCACAGATACGCAGTATTTT.

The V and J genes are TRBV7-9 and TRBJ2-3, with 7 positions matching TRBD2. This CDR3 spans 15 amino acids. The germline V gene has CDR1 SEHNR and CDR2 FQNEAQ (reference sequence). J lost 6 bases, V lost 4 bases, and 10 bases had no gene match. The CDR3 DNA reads TGTGCCAGCAGCTACCCCGGGGGGAGCTCCGATACGCAGTATTTT. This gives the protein CASSYPGGSSDTQYF.

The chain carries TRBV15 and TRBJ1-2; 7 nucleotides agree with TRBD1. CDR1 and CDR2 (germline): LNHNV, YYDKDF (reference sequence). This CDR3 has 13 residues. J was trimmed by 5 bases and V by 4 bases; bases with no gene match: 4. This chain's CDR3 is CATSTGTAYGYTF. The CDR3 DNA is TGTGCCACCAGCACCGGGACAGCTTATGGCTACACCTTC.

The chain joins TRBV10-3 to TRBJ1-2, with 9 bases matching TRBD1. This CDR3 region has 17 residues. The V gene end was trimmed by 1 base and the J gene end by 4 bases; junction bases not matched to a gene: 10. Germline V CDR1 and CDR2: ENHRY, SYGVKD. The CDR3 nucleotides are TGTGCCATCAGTGAGTTAAGCTCCGGGACAGGGATCTATGGCTACACCTTC. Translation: CAISELSSGTGIYGYTF.

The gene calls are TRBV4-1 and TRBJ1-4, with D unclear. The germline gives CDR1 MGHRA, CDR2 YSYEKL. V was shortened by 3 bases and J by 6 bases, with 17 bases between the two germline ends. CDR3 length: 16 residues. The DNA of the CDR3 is TGCGCCAGCAGCCAGAGAGCGTCGGGTAATGATGAAAAACTGTTTTTT. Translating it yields CASSQRASGNDEKLFF.

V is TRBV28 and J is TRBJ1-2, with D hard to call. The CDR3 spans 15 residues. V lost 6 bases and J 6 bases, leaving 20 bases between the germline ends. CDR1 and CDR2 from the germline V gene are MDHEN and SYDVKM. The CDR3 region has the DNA TGTGCCAGCAGGCCTCCGGGAGGGAAGGTGCATGGCTACACCTTC. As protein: CASRPPGGKVHGYTF.